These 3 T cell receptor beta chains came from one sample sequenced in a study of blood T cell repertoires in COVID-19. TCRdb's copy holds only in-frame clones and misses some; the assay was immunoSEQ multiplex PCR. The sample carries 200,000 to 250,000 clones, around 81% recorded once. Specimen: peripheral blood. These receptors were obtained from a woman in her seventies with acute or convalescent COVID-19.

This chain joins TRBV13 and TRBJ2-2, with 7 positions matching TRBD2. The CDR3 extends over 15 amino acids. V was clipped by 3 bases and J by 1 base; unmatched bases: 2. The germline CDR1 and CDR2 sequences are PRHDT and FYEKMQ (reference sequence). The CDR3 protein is CASSFSGKNTGELFF. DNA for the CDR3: TGTGCCAGCAGCTTCAGCGGGAAGAACACCGGGGAGCTGTTTTTT.

The CDR3 here is CASSPREPRNQPQHF. CDR3 nucleotides: TGTGCCAGCAGTCCGCGGGAACCGCGCAATCAGCCCCAGCATTTT. This rearrangement joins TRBV27 to TRBJ1-5; no reliable D call. Germline-derived CDR1 and CDR2 are MNHEY and SMNVEV (reference sequence). Trimming removed 5 bases from V and 2 bases from J, with 13 bases in between. This CDR3 has 15 residues.

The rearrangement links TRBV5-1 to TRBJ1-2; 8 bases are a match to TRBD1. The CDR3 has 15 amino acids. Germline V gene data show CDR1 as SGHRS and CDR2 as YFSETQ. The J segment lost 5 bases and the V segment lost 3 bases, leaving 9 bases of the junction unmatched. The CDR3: CASSSRPGGVYGYTF. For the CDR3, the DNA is TGCGCCAGCAGCTCCCGGCCAGGGGGCGTTTATGGCTACACCTTC.